This TCR beta chain was recorded in a study of molecular identifiers for immune sequencing clone quantification. Naive CD8 T cells underwent sorting with the CD8+CD4-CCR7+CD45RA+ definition. V gave up 1 base and J gave up 0 bases, with 21 bases separating them. This CDR3 comprises 19 residues. The germline gives CDR1 LNHDA, CDR2 SQIVND (reference sequence). The authors built bulk TCR libraries by previously described methods with listed TCR primers. TCRdb re-derived calls from the PCR reads in MiXCR, one entry per CDR3 protein. In the table there are around 470,000 distinct CDR3 sequences, roughly 24% of which are singletons. The study, taken as a whole, reports: Clones above 20 RNA copies contained over 99% of effector molecules and under 1% of naive molecules. Clone sizes that are highly expanded could be underestimated when identical TCR molecules share a barcode.

Notes on this clonotype: What it recognizes is unknown.

The genes are TRBV19 and TRBJ1-1; no clear D gene. Sequenced input: naive CD8+ T cells from blood, with Jurkat cell RNA spiked in. The subset here: FACS-sorted CD8+CD4-CCR7+CD45RA+ naive T cells. This sequence was found in a human donor in good health. Some libraries in this study had Jurkat cell RNA spiked in. This CDR3 reads CASSIGPSVGGPMNTEAFF. The CDR3 DNA reads as TGTGCCAGTAGTATAGGCCCCTCCGTAGGAGGGCCGATGAACACTGAAGCTTTCTTT.